Below are 9 T cell receptor beta chains sequenced from a single sample in a study of response to subunit inactivated influenza vaccine (dated by TCRdb to 2016 to 2019). Receptor libraries were prepared by RT-PCR. The sample was run on an Illumina HiSeq 2500. TCRdb trimmed the raw reads at Q25, called clones with MiXCR and kept productive beta chains. Every distinct CDR3 protein forms one entry, paired with its most common genes and DNA. For this sample the table gives more than 550,000 distinct CDR3 sequences, of which around 10% were detected only once. Approximately 11% of the sample is taken by the ten largest. This sample was also put to use in a study of T cells expressing NK-cell markers. The second study's authors report: The TCR beta cDNA libraries were made using 5'RACE template switching, a step that added both a universal primer site and unique molecular identifiers.

The specimen was PBMCs from blood, collected on the day of vaccination. These receptors all stem from a man in his fifties or sixties who received an inactivated influenza vaccine. Donor details come from another sample of the same person, matched by shared clones.

The chain is built from TRBV27 and TRBJ2-7; 7 bases are shared with TRBD1. The CDR3 is 13 residues long. With 5 bases clipped from V and 5 bases from J, the junction kept 6 bases outside the gene matches. Germline V gives CDR1 MNHEY, CDR2 SMNVEV (reference sequence). The CDR3 region is CASSLLTGDEQYF. The CDR3 DNA sequence: TGTGCCAGCAGTCTTCTCACAGGGGACGAGCAGTACTTC.

The table lists this clonotype with a few counts. The chain has TRBV6-1 and TRBJ2-1; 11 bases map to TRBD2. The CDR3 contains 15 residues. Germline-derived CDR1 and CDR2 are MNHNS and SASEGT. Unmatched junction bases numbered 4, after V lost 6 bases and J lost 3 bases. CDR3 sequence: CASRLAGAYYNEQFF. The CDR3, as DNA: TGTGCCAGCAGACTAGCGGGAGCCTACTACAATGAGCAGTTCTTC.

This clonotype was counted only a few times. The chain recombines TRBV2 with TRBJ1-1, with D hard to call. Trimming took off 0 bases at V and 5 bases at J, with 7 bases between the two ends. There are 13 residues in the CDR3. CDR1 is SNHLY and CDR2 is FYNNEI in the germline V gene. The CDR3 DNA is TGTGCCAGCAGTGAAGCGCTAGGGACTGAAGCTTTCTTT. Translation: CASSEALGTEAFF.

This clonotype was counted ten times or more. CDR3 sequence (DNA): TGTGCCAGCAGTTTGGCTAGCGGGAGCAAGCAGTACTTC. This gives the protein CASSLASGSKQYF. This chain joins TRBV12-3 or TRBV12-4 and TRBJ2-7, with TRBD2 matching over 10 bases. The CDR3 sequence is 13 residues long. Unmatched junction bases numbered 4, after V lost 3 bases and J lost 8 bases.

This clonotype has a handful of counts. This chain connects TRBV6-6 to TRBJ2-6; either TRBD1 or TRBD2 may fit D (5 bases each). The V gene's germline CDR1 is MNHNY and CDR2 SVGAGI (reference sequence). V was shortened by 2 bases and J by 11 bases, with 10 bases between the two germline ends. The CDR3 is 13 residues long. CDR3 DNA sequence: TGTGCCAGCAGTTACCGGGACCATCACGTCCTGACTTTC. This translates into CASSYRDHHVLTF.

The gene calls are TRBV7-3 and TRBJ2-3; D is undetermined. Trimming cost V 0 bases and J 0 bases, with 10 bases left between them. Germline CDR1 SGHTA, CDR2 FQGTGA. CDR3 size: 16 residues. The DNA for the CDR3 is TGTGCCAGCAGCTTAACGTTCGTTGCTAGCACAGATACGCAGTATTTT. This gives the protein CASSLTFVASTDTQYF.

The rearrangement uses TRBV12-3 or TRBV12-4 and TRBJ2-3; 9 nucleotides align to TRBD1. There are 15 residues in the CDR3. J was trimmed by 2 bases and V by 6 bases; bases with no gene match: 6. The CDR3: CASRRTGALTDTQYF. CDR3 DNA sequence: TGTGCCAGCAGGCGGACAGGGGCCCTCACAGATACGCAGTATTTT.

This chain connects TRBV7-8 to TRBJ2-7; TRBD2 might be the D (7 bases). V was trimmed by 5 bases and J by 0 bases, leaving 17 bases between them. The germline V gene encodes CDR1 SGHVS and CDR2 FQNEAQ. This CDR3 is built from 16 residues. CDR3 in DNA: TGTGCCAGCAGCACAAAGGGGGGGCTTGCCTCCTACGAGCAGTACTTC. Translating it yields CASSTKGGLASYEQYF. Variable domain in full (rest from reference TRBV7-8 and TRBJ2-7): GAGVSQSPRYKVAKRGQDVALRCDPISGHVSLFWYQQALGQGPEFLTYFQNEAQLDKSGLPSDRFFAERPEGSVSTLKIQRTQQEDSAVYLCASSTKGGLASYEQYFGPGTRLTVT.

This clonotype turned up a few times. The V gene is TRBV5-1, the J gene TRBJ2-5; D gene unclear. Trimming shortened V by 1 base and J by 2 bases, and 12 bases separated the two germline ends. The germline V gene has CDR1 SGHRS and CDR2 YFSETQ. CDR3 length: 15 residues. The CDR3 loop reads CASSLQGNLQETQYF. The CDR3 DNA sequence: TGCGCCAGCAGCTTGCAAGGAAACTTGCAAGAGACCCAGTACTTC.